A single sample is the source of the 20 T cell receptor beta chains below, sequenced in a study of immune cell composition in non-small cell lung cancer. Using immunoSEQ multiplex PCR, the repertoire was profiled, and TCRdb retains in-frame clones only, with some absent. The table lists about 4,000 clones, around three quarters of them singletons. Sequences were obtained from lung tumor tissue. These receptors were taken from a human donor with non-small cell lung cancer.

The rearrangement links TRBV6-1 to TRBJ2-5; TRBD1 agrees at 8 bases. Germline loops: CDR1 MNHNS, CDR2 SASEGT. V shed 3 bases, J shed 3 bases, and the junction held 6 bases outside the gene matches. The length of the CDR3 is 15 residues. This chain's CDR3 is CASSDPGQVKETQYF. CDR3 DNA: TGTGCCAGCAGTGACCCGGGACAGGTGAAAGAGACCCAGTACTTC.

This chain uses TRBV4-1 with TRBJ2-2; D is tentatively TRBD1 or TRBD2 (5 bases each). The CDR3 loop spans 15 amino acids. V was cut by 4 bases and J by 6 bases, with 15 bases left in between. The germline CDR1 and CDR2 sequences are MGHRA and YSYEKL. CDR3 sequence (DNA): TGCGCCAGCAGCCGGGACGGTGGAAAGGCCGGGGAGCTGTTTTTT. Its translation: CASSRDGGKAGELFF.

The chain employs TRBV27 and TRBJ2-2, with 10 bases lining up with TRBD1. V trimming: 4 bases; J trimming: 6 bases; junction bases outside the gene matches: 11. CDR1 is MNHEY and CDR2 is SMNVEV in the germline V gene (reference sequence). This CDR3 contains 17 residues. The CDR3, as DNA: TGTGCCAGCAGTTCTCCCACTCGACAGGGGGCGGCCGGGGAGCTGTTTTTT. Amino acids: CASSSPTRQGAAGELFF.

This clone was seen once. The sample has other DNA sequences that encode this CDR3 too. The rearrangement links TRBV9 to TRBJ2-7, with 8 nucleotides matching TRBD1. V lost 5 bases, J lost 2 bases, and 3 bases stayed unmatched. Per the germline V gene, CDR1 is SGDLS and CDR2 is YYNGEE. CDR3 size: 13 residues. The CDR3, as DNA: TGTGCCAGCAGTGCACAGGGGGCCTACGAGCAGTACTTC. This encodes CASSAQGAYEQYF.

Only a few counts were recorded for this clone. The chain combines TRBV7-3 with TRBJ2-7; no definite D call. Germline assignment: CDR1 SGHTA and CDR2 FQGTGA. V gave up 1 base and J gave up 7 bases, with 11 bases separating them. The CDR3 runs to 13 residues. CDR3 coding DNA: TGTGCCAGCAGCTTAAACGCGGCATCGGAGCAGTACTTC. Its translation is CASSLNAASEQYF.

The rearrangement uses TRBV28 and TRBJ2-2; 7 bases fit TRBD1. The CDR3 runs to 16 residues. Germline CDR1 MDHEN, CDR2 SYDVKM. Germline trimming cut 5 bases from V and 1 base from J; bases unmatched to any gene: 7. The CDR3 DNA reads as TGTGCCAGCAGTCACAACAGGGGCGTGAACACCGGGGAGCTGTTTTTT. Its translation: CASSHNRGVNTGELFF.

This clone was counted between two and nine times. This sequence joins TRBV4-1 and TRBJ1-1; D is perhaps TRBD1 (6 bases). Trimming took 2 bases from V and 1 from J, leaving 8 bases between them. Germline V gene sequence: CDR1 MGHRA, CDR2 YSYEKL. The CDR3 is made up of 14 amino acids. The CDR3 region has the DNA TGCGCCAGCAGCCAAAGGGGACAGAACACTGAAGCTTTCTTT. It encodes CASSQRGQNTEAFF.

This chain joins TRBV7-2 and TRBJ2-6, with D possibly being TRBD1 (5 bases). Germline assignment: CDR1 SGHTA and CDR2 FQGNSA. The CDR3 loop spans 19 amino acids. Between the trimmed V and J ends, which lost 5 bases and 0 bases, there was a span of 20 bases. The CDR3 protein is CASSQLSGRDYSGANVLTF. The CDR3 DNA follows: TGTGCCAGCAGCCAACTTTCGGGCAGGGATTACTCTGGGGCCAACGTCCTGACTTTC. The whole variable domain, filled in from reference TRBV7-2 and TRBJ2-6, reads GAGVSQSPSNKVTEKGKDVELRCDPISGHTALYWYRQSLGQGLEFLIYFQGNSAPDKSGLPSDRFSAERTGGSVSTLTIQRTQQEDSAVYLCASSQLSGRDYSGANVLTFGAGSRLTVL.

This clone has only one observation. The CDR3 region has the DNA TGCGCCAGCAGCTTGGAGGGGCGGGAAGGGGCCGAGCAGTACTTC. Translating it yields CASSLEGREGAEQYF. The chain joins TRBV5-1 to TRBJ2-7; D might be TRBD2 (6 bases). Germline values: CDR1 SGHRS, CDR2 YFSETQ. This CDR3 spans 15 amino acids. The V end lost 0 bases, the J end lost 6 bases, and 16 bases lay between the germline ends. Variable domain in full (rest from reference TRBV5-1 and TRBJ2-7): KAGVTQTPRYLIKTRGQQVTLSCSPISGHRSVSWYQQTPGQGLQFLFEYFSETQRNKGNFPGRFSGRQFSNSRSEMNVSTLELGDSALYLCASSLEGREGAEQYFGPGTRLTVT.

The gene calls are TRBV6-5 and TRBJ1-3; D is possibly TRBD1 (6 bases). Germline V gene lookup returns CDR1 MNHEY and CDR2 SVGAGI. Trimming took off 10 bases at V and 4 bases at J, with 11 bases between the two ends. The CDR3 runs 12 residues. CDR3 in DNA: TGTGCCACAGGACAGAAAGGAAACACCATATATTTT. It translates to CATGQKGNTIYF.

The chain couples TRBV5-6 to TRBJ1-5, with 11 bases lining up with TRBD1. J lost 5 bases, V lost 4 bases, and 2 bases had no gene match. Germline loops: CDR1 SGHDT, CDR2 YYEEEE. CDR3 length: 14 residues. The CDR3 region is CASSVGQGDQPQHF. DNA for the CDR3: TGTGCCAGCAGCGTGGGACAGGGGGATCAGCCCCAGCATTTT.

CDR3 coding DNA: TGTGCCATCAGTGAGTCGAGAAGAGGCTACACCTTC. It codes for CAISESRRGYTF. This chain connects TRBV10-3 to TRBJ1-2, with no clear D. CDR3 length: 12 residues. Between the trimmed V and J ends, which lost 0 bases and 8 bases, there was a span of 7 bases. In germline, CDR1 is ENHRY, CDR2 SYGVKD.

The V call is TRBV4-1, the J call TRBJ2-1, with TRBD1 identical over 7 bases. The V and J ends lost 2 bases and 6 bases, in that order; junction bases with no gene match: 10. CDR1 is MGHRA and CDR2 is YSYEKL in the germline V gene. This CDR3 is built from 16 residues. The chain's CDR3 is CASSQSTGIRSNEQFF. CDR3 nucleotide sequence: TGCGCCAGCAGCCAATCGACAGGGATCCGTTCCAATGAGCAGTTCTTC.

This chain joins TRBV28 and TRBJ1-2; weak D call: TRBD1 (6 bases). This CDR3 has 14 amino acids. The germline V and J ends were trimmed by 6 bases and 8 bases, with 19 bases remaining between them. CDR1 and CDR2 (germline): MDHEN, SYDVKM. The chain's CDR3 is CASRRSGGEGGYTF. In nucleotides, the CDR3 is TGTGCCAGCAGACGATCGGGGGGCGAAGGGGGCTACACCTTC.

This sequence joins TRBV5-1 and TRBJ2-1, with 9 bases that match TRBD2. V gave up 3 bases and J gave up 5 bases; unmatched junction bases: 6. The CDR3 has 15 amino acids. Per germline, CDR1 SGHRS and CDR2 YFSETQ. CDR3 in DNA: TGCGCCAGCAGCTCCATAGCGGGGGCCGACAATGAGCAGTTCTTC. Translating it yields CASSSIAGADNEQFF.

V and J are TRBV27 and TRBJ1-4; 7 nucleotides match TRBD1. The ends lost 7 bases at V and 4 bases at J; junction bases unmatched: 9. CDR3 length equals 15 residues. Per germline, CDR1 MNHEY and CDR2 SMNVEV (reference sequence). The CDR3 region has the DNA TGTGCCAGCACTCCGACAGGGTATAGTAATGAAAAACTGTTTTTT. Residues: CASTPTGYSNEKLFF.

The rearrangement joins TRBV5-1 to TRBJ2-7; D possibly uses TRBD1 or TRBD2 (5 bases each). The CDR3 sequence is 16 residues long. Germline CDR1 is SGHRS and CDR2 is YFSETQ. Trimming left V 0 bases short and J 1 base short, with 14 bases between. The CDR3 DNA sequence: TGCGCCAGCAGCTTGGAGCCGGGGCGATATTCCTACGAGCAGTACTTC. It encodes CASSLEPGRYSYEQYF.

The J gene is TRBJ2-7, the V gene TRBV5-6, with 9 bases lining up with TRBD1. This CDR3 has 14 amino acids. CDR1 is SGHDT, CDR2 YYEEEE, per germline. With V trimmed by 5 bases and J by 6 bases, 9 bases remained unmatched. CDR3 bases: TGTGCCAGCAGGTGGTGGGACAGGGACCCCGAGCAGTACTTC. It encodes CASRWWDRDPEQYF.

J is TRBJ1-1 and V is TRBV7-3; 8 nucleotides align to TRBD1. The CDR3 is made up of 14 amino acids. Germline V gene sequence: CDR1 SGHTA, CDR2 FQGTGA. J gave up 5 bases and V 6 bases, and 8 bases lay outside the gene matches. In nucleotides, the CDR3 is TGTGCCAGCAGTCGCGACAGGGGAGGGACTGAAGCTTTCTTT. Amino acid sequence: CASSRDRGGTEAFF.

The chain joins TRBV4-1 to TRBJ2-1; no clear D gene. The CDR3 consists of 10 residues. Germline CDR1 MGHRA, CDR2 YSYEKL. The ends were cut back, 5 bases at V and 10 bases at J, with 6 bases in the middle. The CDR3: CASSGTEQFF. The DNA for the CDR3 is TGCGCCAGCAGCGGCACGGAGCAGTTCTTC.